The entry that follows covers one T cell receptor (beta chain) sequence. Measured with immunoSEQ multiplex PCR; TCRdb has only the in-frame clones, and not every one. The sample consists of about 49,000 clones, approximately 85% of them appearing once. The data originate from a study of blood T cell repertoires in COVID-19. On the study more broadly: Samples taken during acute and convalescent COVID-19 were collected in the United States, Italy and Spain. Sources were T cells, B-cell-depleted T cells, or PBMCs; the material itself was cDNA or gDNA.

Deletions cut 4 bases from V and 0 bases from J, with 10 bases between. Germline V gives CDR1 LNHDA, CDR2 SQIVND (reference sequence). The CDR3 length is 15 residues. Sequencing was carried out using peripheral blood. The receptor was isolated from a human donor in a cohort sampled during active COVID-19. The rearrangement joins TRBV19 to TRBJ1-3; possibly TRBD1 for D (6 bases). CDR3 in amino acids: CASSKQGSSGNTIYF. DNA for the CDR3: TGTGCCAGTAGTAAGCAGGGGAGCTCTGGAAACACCATATATTTT.